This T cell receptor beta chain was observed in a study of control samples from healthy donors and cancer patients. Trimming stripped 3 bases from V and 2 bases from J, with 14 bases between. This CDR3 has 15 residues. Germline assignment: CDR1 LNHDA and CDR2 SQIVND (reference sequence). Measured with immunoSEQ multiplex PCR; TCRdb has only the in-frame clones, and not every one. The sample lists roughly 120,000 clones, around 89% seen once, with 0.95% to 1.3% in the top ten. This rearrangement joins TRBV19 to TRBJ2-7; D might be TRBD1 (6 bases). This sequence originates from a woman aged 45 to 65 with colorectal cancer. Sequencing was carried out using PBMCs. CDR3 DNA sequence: TGTGCCAGTAGTATGGGTGTCCGGACAGCCTACGAGCAGTACTTC. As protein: CASSMGVRTAYEQYF. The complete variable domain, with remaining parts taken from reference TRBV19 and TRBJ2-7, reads DGGITQSPKYLFRKEGQNVTLSCEQNLNHDAMYWYRQDPGQGLRLIYYSQIVNDFQKGDIAEGYSVSREKKESFPLTVTSAQKNPTAFYLCASSMGVRTAYEQYFGPGTRLTVT.